A single sample gave rise to the 6 T cell receptor beta chains below, sequenced in a study of control samples from healthy donors and cancer patients. TCRdb keeps only in-frame clones here, not all; method: immunoSEQ multiplex PCR. The sample records 120,000 or so clones, around 92% being singletons. Sequencing used PBMCs. The receptors shown here come from a man older than 75 with head and neck cancer.

V and J are TRBV7-8 and TRBJ1-1, with TRBD1 matching over 8 bases. CDR3 length: 13 residues. The V gene end was trimmed by 5 bases and the J gene end by 10 bases; junction bases not matched to a gene: 9. Germline CDR1 is SGHVS and CDR2 is FQNEAQ. The CDR3 spells CASSPTRQGTAFF. The CDR3 bases are TGTGCCAGCAGCCCCACGCGACAGGGGACAGCTTTCTTT.

The chain combines TRBV11-2 with TRBJ2-3; D might be TRBD2 (6 bases). Trimming shortened V by 5 bases and J by 6 bases, and 15 bases separated the two germline ends. Germline V gives CDR1 SGHAT, CDR2 FQNNGV. This CDR3 region has 14 residues. Here the CDR3 reads CASSVRGAGDTQYF. The DNA of the CDR3 is TGTGCCAGCAGCGTACGCGGGGCGGGGGATACGCAGTATTTT.

This rearrangement joins TRBV3-1 (or the pseudogene TRBV3-2) to TRBJ1-2, with unresolved D. The CDR3 sequence is 13 residues long. CDR1 and CDR2 (germline): LGHDT, YNNKEL (reference sequence). V lost 3 bases to trimming and J lost 4 bases, with 9 bases between them. The CDR3 protein is CASSHRAAYGYTF. CDR3 sequence (DNA): TGTGCCAGCAGCCATCGGGCAGCCTATGGCTACACCTTC.

The rearrangement joins TRBV5-4 to TRBJ2-3, with D perhaps matching TRBD2 (6 bases). Germline CDR1 SGHNT, CDR2 YYREEE (reference sequence). This CDR3 region has 14 residues. Trimming stripped 3 bases from V and 4 bases from J, with 12 bases between. CDR3: CASSSTRGSDTQYF. DNA of the CDR3: TGTGCCAGCAGCTCGACTAGAGGGTCAGATACGCAGTATTTT.

This sequence joins TRBV5-1 and TRBJ2-5, with D possibly TRBD2 on 7 matching bases. The CDR3 totals 15 residues. V dropped 4 bases and J dropped 5 bases, with 18 bases sitting between them. Germline-derived CDR1 and CDR2 are SGHRS and YFSETQ. The CDR3 DNA reads TGCGCCAGCAGCCTGGGGGGGGCCTGGGCGGAGACCCAGTACTTC. Its translation: CASSLGGAWAETQYF.

The genes are TRBV7-2 and TRBJ1-3, with D unresolved. Trimming cost V 5 bases and J 4 bases, with 12 bases left between them. This CDR3 contains 14 residues. Germline values: CDR1 SGHTA, CDR2 FQGNSA. CDR3 bases: TGTGCCAGCAGCCCTATAGGAGTCGGAAACACCATATATTTT. It translates to CASSPIGVGNTIYF.